A single sample is the source of the 13 T cell receptor beta chains below, sequenced in a study of cytomegalovirus exposure and HLA in healthy donors. The PCR ran on 60 Vbeta and 13 Jbeta primers. Here immunoSEQ multiplex PCR was the method, and the copy in TCRdb shows in-frame clones only, minus some. This sample carries 150,000 to 200,000 clones, 80% to 90% of them seen once, and the ten largest clones take about 10%. Sequenced sample: PBMCs. These receptors came from a man between 18 and 35 years old in good health and CMV-seropositive.

The chain links TRBV18 to TRBJ2-5; TRBD2 is a possible D gene (5 bases). Trimming pared 3 bases from V and 2 bases from J, leaving 19 bases between. CDR3 length equals 17 residues. Per germline, CDR1 KGHSH and CDR2 LQKENI. This CDR3 is CASSPYPRRSLQETQYF. Here the CDR3 DNA reads TGTGCCAGCTCACCCTACCCTCGGAGGTCCCTGCAAGAGACCCAGTACTTC. Using reference TRBV18 and TRBJ2-5 for the parts outside the CDR3, the full variable domain is NAGVMQNPRHLVRRRGQEARLRCSPMKGHSHVYWYRQLPEEGLKFMVYLQKENIIDESGMPKERFSAEFPKEGPSILRIQQVVRGDSAAYFCASSPYPRRSLQETQYFGPGTRLLVL.

This clone was detected a few times. The V gene is TRBV6-1, the J gene TRBJ1-2; D ambiguous. The CDR3 loop spans 15 amino acids. V lost 0 bases, J lost 2 bases, and 10 bases lay in between. Germline CDR1 is MNHNS and CDR2 is SASEGT. The CDR3 bases are TGTGCCAGCAGTGAAGCGACGAGGATAAACTATGGCTACACCTTC. This encodes CASSEATRINYGYTF.

CDR3 sequence: CASSSYAGGGYEQYF. The DNA for the CDR3 is TGTGCCAGCAGCTCTTACGCGGGGGGGGGCTACGAGCAGTACTTC. This chain joins TRBV7-2 and TRBJ2-7; 9 bases agree with TRBD2. The V segment lost 4 bases and the J segment 3 bases; nucleotides outside the gene matches: 7. This CDR3 spans 15 amino acids. The germline CDR1 and CDR2 sequences are SGHTA and FQGNSA.

V gene TRBV5-4 combines with J gene TRBJ2-1, with D possibly matching TRBD1 (5 bases). Germline CDR1 and CDR2: SGHNT and YYREEE (reference sequence). Between the trimmed V and J ends, which lost 0 bases and 2 bases, there was a span of 9 bases. The length of the CDR3 is 15 residues. CDR3 nucleotide sequence: TGTGCCAGCAGCTTGGCCCCAGGGACCTACAATGAGCAGTTCTTC. This encodes CASSLAPGTYNEQFF.

The chain combines TRBV2 with TRBJ2-2; the match to TRBD1 covers 7 bases. Trimming removed 2 bases from V and 2 bases from J; junction bases left unmatched: 14. The CDR3 extends over 19 amino acids. Germline V gives CDR1 SNHLY, CDR2 FYNNEI. CDR3 bases: TGTGCCAGCAGTGAACAGGGGGTAATACCTTCCTCCAACACCGGGGAGCTGTTTTTT. Its translation is CASSEQGVIPSSNTGELFF. Variable domain in full (rest from reference TRBV2 and TRBJ2-2): EPEVTQTPSHQVTQMGQEVILRCVPISNHLYFYWYRQILGQKVEFLVSFYNNEISEKSEIFDDQFSVERPDGSNFTLKIRSTKLEDSAMYFCASSEQGVIPSSNTGELFFGEGSRLTVL.

This sequence joins TRBV10-3 and TRBJ2-5, with 14 positions matching TRBD2. The J call is in doubt because the DNA end fits TRBJ2-7 better. This CDR3 comprises 17 residues. The germline gives CDR1 ENHRY, CDR2 SYGVKD. The DNA of the CDR3 is TGTGCCATCAGTGACTCTACCGGACTAGCGGGGGGCTACGAGCAGTACTTC. Translated: CAISDSTGLAGGYEQYF.

The rearrangement links TRBV5-1 to TRBJ1-2, with TRBD1 matching over 7 bases. V gave up 4 bases and J gave up 6 bases; unmatched junction bases: 12. From germline, CDR1 is SGHRS and CDR2 YFSETQ. This CDR3 is 15 amino acids long. CDR3 nucleotides: TGCGCCAGCAGCGTCCGGGACAGTTCGTTCGATGGCTACACCTTC. Translation gives CASSVRDSSFDGYTF.

This chain joins TRBV11-3 and TRBJ2-3; 10 bases align to TRBD1. The CDR3 runs 13 residues. Germline trimming cut 8 bases from V and 1 base from J; bases unmatched to any gene: 0. Germline CDR1 is SGHNT and CDR2 is YENEEA. CDR3 residues: CASGTGGTDTQYF. The CDR3 bases are TGTGCCAGCGGGACAGGGGGCACAGATACGCAGTATTTT.

This clone has a handful of counts. The chain has TRBV6-6 and TRBJ2-7; TRBD1 agrees at 11 bases. This CDR3 has 14 residues. From germline, CDR1 is MNHNY and CDR2 SVGAGI (reference sequence). Trimming at V came to 4 bases and at J to 3 bases, leaving 2 bases not matched to a gene. CDR3 in amino acids: CASSLGQGDYEQYF. The CDR3 DNA follows: TGTGCCAGCAGTTTGGGACAGGGGGACTACGAGCAGTACTTC.

V is TRBV15 and J is TRBJ1-4; tentative D call: TRBD1 (6 bases). The V end was cut by 6 bases, the J end by 8 bases, with 16 bases between. CDR3 size: 14 residues. Germline CDR1 and CDR2: LNHNV and YYDKDF (reference sequence). The CDR3 protein is CATRIQGSGEKLFF. The CDR3 DNA reads as TGTGCCACCAGAATACAGGGCTCGGGAGAAAAACTGTTTTTT.

About this clone itself: Compared with germline, one end of the junction differs, possibly owing to a read error. The V call is TRBV11-1, the J call TRBJ2-3; D is perhaps TRBD1 (5 bases). The germline CDR1 and CDR2 sequences are SGHAT and FQDESV (reference sequence). The CDR3 covers 16 residues. Here the CDR3 reads CASSVAPQVITDTQYF. The CDR3 DNA is TGTGCCAGCAGCGTAGCCCCACAGGTTATCACAGATACGCAGTATTTT.

This chain connects TRBV10-3 to TRBJ2-7, with D possibly matching TRBD1 (5 bases). Germline values: CDR1 ENHRY, CDR2 SYGVKD. The CDR3 has 13 amino acids. V was pared by 0 bases and J by 7 bases, with 10 bases between. CDR3 in amino acids: CAISESVGDEQYF. The CDR3 DNA reads as TGTGCCATCAGTGAGTCGGTAGGGGATGAGCAGTACTTC.

V is TRBV19 and J is TRBJ2-7, with a possible D match to TRBD1 (5 bases). The CDR3 has 13 amino acids. Trimming stripped 5 bases from V and 3 bases from J, with 11 bases between. Germline V gives CDR1 LNHDA, CDR2 SQIVND (reference sequence). The CDR3 reads CASSATVHYEQYF. The CDR3 DNA reads as TGTGCCAGTAGTGCGACAGTTCACTACGAGCAGTACTTC.